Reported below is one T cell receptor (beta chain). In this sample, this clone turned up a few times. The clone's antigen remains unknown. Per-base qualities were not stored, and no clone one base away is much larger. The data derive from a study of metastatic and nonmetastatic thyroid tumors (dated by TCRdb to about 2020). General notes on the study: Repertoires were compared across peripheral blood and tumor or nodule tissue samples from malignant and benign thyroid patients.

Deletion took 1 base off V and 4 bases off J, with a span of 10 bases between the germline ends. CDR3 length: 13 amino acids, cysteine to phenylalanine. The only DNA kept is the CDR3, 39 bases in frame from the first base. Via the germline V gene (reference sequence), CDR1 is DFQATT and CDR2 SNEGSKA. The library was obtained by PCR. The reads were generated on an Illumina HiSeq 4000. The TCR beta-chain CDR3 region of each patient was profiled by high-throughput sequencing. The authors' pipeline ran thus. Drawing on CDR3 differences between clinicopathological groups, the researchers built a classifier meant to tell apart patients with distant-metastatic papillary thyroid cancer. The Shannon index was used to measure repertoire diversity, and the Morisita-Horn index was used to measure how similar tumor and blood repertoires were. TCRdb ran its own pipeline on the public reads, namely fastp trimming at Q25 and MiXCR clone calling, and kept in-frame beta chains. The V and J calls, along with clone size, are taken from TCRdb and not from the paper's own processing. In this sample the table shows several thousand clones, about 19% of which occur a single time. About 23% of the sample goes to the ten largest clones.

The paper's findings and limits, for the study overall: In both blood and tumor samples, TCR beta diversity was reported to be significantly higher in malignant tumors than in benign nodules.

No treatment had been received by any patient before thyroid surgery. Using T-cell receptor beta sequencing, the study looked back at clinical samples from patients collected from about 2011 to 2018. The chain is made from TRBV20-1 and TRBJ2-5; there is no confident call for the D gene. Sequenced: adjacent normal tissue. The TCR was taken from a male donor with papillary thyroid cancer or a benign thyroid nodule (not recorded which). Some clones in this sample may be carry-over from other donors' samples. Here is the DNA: TGCAGTGCTAGAGCCCCAGCGAGAGAGACCCAGTACTTC. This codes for CSARAPARETQYF.